One sample yielded the 19 T cell receptor beta chains listed below, sequenced in a study of early stage breast cancer tumors. Data came from immunoSEQ multiplex PCR; TCRdb stores just in-frame clones and leaves some out. The profile shows around 11,000 clones, around 80% of them singletons. The sequencing sample was made of breast tumor tissue. Receptor source: a person aged 65-85 years with breast cancer.

This clone was counted a single time. The chain uses TRBV7-2 and TRBJ2-3; a possible D gene is TRBD1 (6 bases). The CDR3 length is 13 residues. CDR1 is SGHTA, CDR2 FQGNSA, per germline. The germline V and J ends were trimmed by 6 bases and 7 bases, with 14 bases remaining between them. CDR3 loop: CASSPPGQNTQYF. CDR3 nucleotide sequence: TGTGCCAGCAGTCCTCCGGGACAAAATACGCAGTATTTT. Full variable domain (rest looked up from reference TRBV7-2 and TRBJ2-3): GAGVSQSPSNKVTEKGKDVELRCDPISGHTALYWYRQSLGQGLEFLIYFQGNSAPDKSGLPSDRFSAERTGGSVSTLTIQRTQQEDSAVYLCASSPPGQNTQYFGPGTRLTVL.

Only a few counts were recorded for this clone. The V and J genes are TRBV7-8 and TRBJ2-5; a weak D match, TRBD2 (5 bases). The CDR3 loop spans 15 amino acids. The germline V gene has CDR1 SGHVS and CDR2 FQNEAQ. Trimming left V 5 bases short and J 5 bases short, with 18 bases between. The CDR3 sequence is CASSISGGRIETQYF. CDR3 DNA: TGTGCCAGCAGCATTAGTGGAGGTCGTATCGAGACCCAGTACTTC.

This clone came up once. J is TRBJ1-4 and V is TRBV7-9; D possibly corresponds to TRBD1 (5 bases). CDR1 SEHNR and CDR2 FQNEAQ come from the germline V gene (reference sequence). Trimming shortened V by 3 bases and J by 11 bases, and 19 bases separated the two germline ends. The CDR3 totals 15 residues. The CDR3 loop reads CASSFPSGIGVKLFF. For the CDR3, the DNA is TGTGCCAGCAGCTTCCCCTCAGGGATTGGGGTTAAACTGTTTTTT. Looking up the rest from reference TRBV7-9 and TRBJ1-4 gives the full variable domain: DTGVSQNPRHKITKRGQNVTFRCDPISEHNRLYWYRQTLGQGPEFLTYFQNEAQLEKSRLLSDRFSAERPKGSFSTLEIQRTEQGDSAMYLCASSFPSGIGVKLFFGSGTQLSVL.

Notes on this clone: The sample holds other DNA sequences that translate to the same CDR3. The chain combines TRBV5-4 with TRBJ1-1; D perhaps matches TRBD1 (5 bases). Germline CDR1 reads SGHNT; CDR2 reads YYREEE (reference sequence). Trimming removed 4 bases from V and 3 bases from J, with 7 bases in between. The CDR3 has 12 residues. CDR3 in DNA: TGTGCCAGCAGCAGGGGTGACACTGAAGCTTTCTTT. Translation: CASSRGDTEAFF.

The chain recombines TRBV19 with TRBJ1-6, with 8 bases lining up with TRBD1. CDR1 and CDR2 (germline): LNHDA, SQIVND (reference sequence). J was trimmed by 8 bases and V by 5 bases; bases with no gene match: 8. The CDR3 runs 15 residues. CDR3 sequence (DNA): TGTGCCAGTAGTGCTCGGACAGGGAGGGATTCACCCCTCCACTTT. Its translation is CASSARTGRDSPLHF.

This rearrangement joins TRBV29-1 to TRBJ1-2, with 10 bases fitting TRBD1. Trimming removed 2 bases from V and 11 bases from J; junction bases left unmatched: 5. The CDR3 spans 12 residues. Germline V gene lookup returns CDR1 SQVTM and CDR2 ANQGSEA. The CDR3 loop reads CSVETTGGWYTF. For the CDR3, the DNA is TGCAGCGTTGAAACGACAGGGGGCTGGTACACCTTC.

The chain has TRBV6-5 and TRBJ1-4; 12 nucleotides line up with TRBD1. Per the germline V gene, CDR1 is MNHEY and CDR2 is SVGAGI. J gave up 6 bases and V 2 bases, and 1 base lay outside the gene matches. The CDR3 runs 15 residues. CDR3 protein: CASSYGTGGDEKLFF. CDR3 in DNA: TGTGCCAGCAGTTACGGGACAGGGGGCGATGAAAAACTGTTTTTT.

This chain's CDR3 is CAWTGGVKETQYF. The CDR3 region has the DNA TGTGCCTGGACTGGGGGGGTAAAAGAGACCCAGTACTTC. The chain has TRBV30 and TRBJ2-5; 7 bases align to TRBD2. Per germline, CDR1 GTSNPN and CDR2 SVGIG (reference sequence). The V gene end was trimmed by 4 bases and the J gene end by 3 bases; junction bases not matched to a gene: 5. The CDR3 runs to 13 residues.

The V call is TRBV5-5, the J call TRBJ2-7; 7 nucleotides agree with TRBD1. This CDR3 has 17 amino acids. With V trimmed by 3 bases and J by 3 bases, 15 bases remained unmatched. Per the germline V gene, CDR1 is SGHKS and CDR2 is YYEKEE (reference sequence). The CDR3 region is CASSSGQTGATYYEQYF. The CDR3 nucleotides are TGTGCCAGCAGCTCCGGACAAACAGGGGCTACCTACTACGAGCAGTACTTC. Together with reference TRBV5-5 and TRBJ2-7, the CDR3 gives the full variable domain: DAGVTQSPTHLIKTRGQQVTLRCSPISGHKSVSWYQQVLGQGPQFIFQYYEKEERGRGNFPDRFSARQFPNYSSELNVNALLLGDSALYLCASSSGQTGATYYEQYFGPGTRLTVT.

The rearrangement uses TRBV30 and TRBJ2-1, with D possibly being TRBD1 (6 bases). V was pared by 1 base and J by 6 bases, with 13 bases between. This CDR3 region has 14 residues. Germline values: CDR1 GTSNPN, CDR2 SVGIG (reference sequence). The CDR3 protein is CAWSEFRQANEQFF. CDR3 DNA sequence: TGTGCCTGGAGTGAGTTCCGACAGGCCAATGAGCAGTTCTTC.

The rearrangement joins TRBV7-3 to TRBJ2-3; possible D gene TRBD2, 5 bases. This CDR3 contains 13 residues. The V gene's germline CDR1 is SGHTA and CDR2 FQGTGA. Trimming left V 5 bases short and J 4 bases short, with 10 bases between. The CDR3 reads CASSRTSADTQYF. CDR3 coding DNA: TGTGCCAGCAGCCGTACTAGTGCAGATACGCAGTATTTT.

The rearrangement links TRBV2 to TRBJ1-1; no clear D gene. Germline CDR1 and CDR2: SNHLY and FYNNEI. V was trimmed by 8 bases and J by 1 base, leaving 8 bases between them. The CDR3 spans 12 residues. The CDR3 DNA follows: TGTGCCAGCGTGACGGGGAACACTGAAGCTTTCTTT. It yields the protein CASVTGNTEAFF. The whole variable domain, remainder taken from reference TRBV2 and TRBJ1-1, is EPEVTQTPSHQVTQMGQEVILRCVPISNHLYFYWYRQILGQKVEFLVSFYNNEISEKSEIFDDQFSVERPDGSNFTLKIRSTKLEDSAMYFCASVTGNTEAFFGQGTRLTVV.

The chain combines TRBV5-6 with TRBJ2-7, with a possible D match to TRBD1 (5 bases). Trimming took off 3 bases at V and 4 bases at J, with 5 bases between the two ends. Germline CDR1 is SGHDT and CDR2 is YYEEEE. The CDR3 extends over 11 amino acids. The CDR3 nucleotides read TGTGCCAGCAGCTCAGGGTACGAGCAGTACTTC. Its protein is CASSSGYEQYF. The whole variable domain, filled in from reference TRBV5-6 and TRBJ2-7, reads DAGVTQSPTHLIKTRGQQVTLRCSPKSGHDTVSWYQQALGQGPQFIFQYYEEEERQRGNFPDRFSGHQFPNYSSELNVNALLLGDSALYLCASSSGYEQYFGPGTRLTVT.

The chain recombines TRBV6-4 with TRBJ2-1, with 12 nucleotides matching TRBD2. Germline CDR1 and CDR2: MRHNA and SNTAGT. After removal of 6 bases from V and 5 bases from J, the junction contained 5 bases not matched to a gene. The CDR3 sequence is 15 residues long. The CDR3 nucleotides are TGTGCCAGCAGCAGACTAGCGGGGGTACACAATGAGCAGTTCTTC. It encodes CASSRLAGVHNEQFF.

The chain carries TRBV7-2 and TRBJ1-2, with 11 bases lining up with TRBD1. J gave up 6 bases and V 4 bases, and 10 bases lay outside the gene matches. Germline CDR1 and CDR2: SGHTA and FQGNSA. This CDR3 region has 16 residues. The CDR3 protein is CASSSQGTGGLNGYTF. CDR3 bases: TGTGCCAGCAGCTCCCAGGGGACAGGGGGACTTAATGGCTACACCTTC.

On this clone: Without the conserved terminal phenylalanine or tryptophan, this CDR3 likely stems from a read error. The chain couples TRBV9 to TRBJ1-1; D uncertain. This CDR3 has 14 amino acids. The V end lost 4 bases, the J end lost 7 bases, and 17 bases lay between the germline ends. Germline CDR1 and CDR2: SGDLS and YYNGEE. This CDR3 is CASSSGSVRDEAFS. The CDR3 region has the DNA TGTGCCAGCAGCTCCGGGTCTGTTCGGGATGAAGCTTTCTCT.

The V gene is TRBV18, the J gene TRBJ2-5, with D possibly being TRBD2 (7 bases). The V gene's germline CDR1 is KGHSH and CDR2 LQKENI. The CDR3 length is 17 residues. The germline V and J ends were trimmed by 0 bases and 5 bases, with 19 bases remaining between them. In DNA, the CDR3 is TGTGCCAGCTCACCACCGCCGCGGGGGCGGTGGGAGGAGACCCAGTACTTC. It encodes CASSPPPRGRWEETQYF.

The chain carries TRBV4-2 and TRBJ2-5; TRBD2 agrees at 8 bases. Trimming cost V 4 bases and J 4 bases; bases outside gene matches: 5. The CDR3 extends over 14 amino acids. CDR1 LGHNA and CDR2 YNFKEQ come from the germline V gene. The CDR3 sequence is CASSRDAGGETQYF. DNA for the CDR3: TGTGCCAGCAGCCGAGACGCGGGGGGAGAGACCCAGTACTTC.

The rearrangement joins TRBV9 to TRBJ1-2; tentatively, D is TRBD1 (5 bases). Germline lookup yields CDR1 SGDLS and CDR2 YYNGEE. Deletions cut 0 bases from V and 4 bases from J, with 19 bases between. This CDR3 region has 17 residues. Here the CDR3 DNA reads TGTGCCAGCAGCGTAGGTTTATTAGACAGTCCCCTCTATGGCTACACCTTC. Protein product: CASSVGLLDSPLYGYTF.